What follows are 7 T cell receptor beta chains derived from one specimen sequenced in a study of CD8 T cells in ankylosing spondylitis. Each CDR3 protein gets one entry after TCRdb re-called the 5' RACE reads with MiXCR. The sample has about 220,000 distinct CDR3 sequences, about 10% seen once. The sample taken for sequencing was blood, either unsorted or a sorted T cell fraction (not recorded which). The source of these receptors is a male donor with ankylosing spondylitis or in good health (not recorded which).

Ten or more counts support this clonotype. The chain is built from TRBV20-1 and TRBJ2-3, with a possible D match to TRBD1 (5 bases). V was cut by 4 bases and J by 2 bases, with 13 bases left in between. Germline V gene lookup returns CDR1 DFQATT and CDR2 SNEGSKA (reference sequence). This CDR3 is built from 14 residues. For the CDR3, the DNA is TGCAGTGCTAAACGGGCAGGGAACACAGATACGCAGTATTTT. It encodes CSAKRAGNTDTQYF.

This CDR3 is CASSLQGAGNEQFF. The CDR3 DNA reads TGTGCCAGCAGCTTACAGGGAGCTGGGAATGAGCAGTTCTTC. The V call is TRBV7-9, the J call TRBJ2-1; D assignment may be TRBD1 or TRBD2 (5 bases each). Germline V gene sequence: CDR1 SEHNR, CDR2 FQNEAQ (reference sequence). The CDR3 totals 14 residues. V was cut by 2 bases and J by 7 bases, with 12 bases left in between. Based on the CDR3 plus reference TRBV7-9 and TRBJ2-1, the full variable domain is DTGVSQNPRHKITKRGQNVTFRCDPISEHNRLYWYRQTLGQGPEFLTYFQNEAQLEKSRLLSDRFSAERPKGSFSTLEIQRTEQGDSAMYLCASSLQGAGNEQFFGPGTRLTVL.

This clonotype was observed at least ten times. The chain joins TRBV5-1 to TRBJ2-2; TRBD2 matches at 11 bases. Germline loops: CDR1 SGHRS, CDR2 YFSETQ. V dropped 3 bases and J dropped 5; count of bases not matched to a gene: 3. This CDR3 contains 15 residues. The CDR3 DNA reads as TGCGCCAGCAGCTATACTAGCGGGGGAACCGGGGAGCTGTTTTTT. It codes for CASSYTSGGTGELFF.

The chain employs TRBV5-1 and TRBJ2-3, with 9 bases matching TRBD1. The CDR3 length is 17 residues. The V segment lost 3 bases and the J segment 7 bases; nucleotides outside the gene matches: 15. Germline CDR1 SGHRS, CDR2 YFSETQ. The chain's CDR3 is CASSSTPGTGLAYTQYF. CDR3 nucleotide sequence: TGCGCCAGCAGCTCGACCCCAGGGACAGGGCTTGCATATACGCAGTATTTT. Full variable domain (remainder filled in from reference TRBV5-1 and TRBJ2-3): KAGVTQTPRYLIKTRGQQVTLSCSPISGHRSVSWYQQTPGQGLQFLFEYFSETQRNKGNFPGRFSGRQFSNSRSEMNVSTLELGDSALYLCASSSTPGTGLAYTQYFGPGTRLTVL.

This clonotype occurred many times. The genes are TRBV29-1 and TRBJ1-5; weak D call: TRBD1 (5 bases). CDR1 is SQVTM and CDR2 is ANQGSEA in the germline V gene. The CDR3 consists of 13 residues. V was trimmed by 4 bases and J by 1 base, leaving 8 bases between them. Here the CDR3 reads CSVARDSNQPQHF. The CDR3 nucleotides are TGCAGCGTTGCTAGGGACAGCAATCAGCCCCAGCATTTT. Complete variable domain (other parts from reference TRBV29-1 and TRBJ1-5): SAVISQKPSRDICQRGTSLTIQCQVDSQVTMMFWYRQQPGQSLTLIATANQGSEATYESGFVIDKFPISRPNLTFSTLTVSNMSPEDSSIYLCSVARDSNQPQHFGDGTRLSIL.

With respect to this clonotype: A much larger clonotype is one base distant, so this may be a read error. The V call is TRBV20-1, the J call TRBJ2-1; 10 positions match TRBD2. Germline V gene data show CDR1 as DFQATT and CDR2 as SNEGSKA (reference sequence). The CDR3 loop spans 16 amino acids. The CDR3 region is CSARVSGGAPYNEQLF. The CDR3 coding sequence is TGCAGTGCTAGAGTGAGCGGGGGGGCCCCCTACAATGAGCAGTTGTTC.

This clonotype came up many times. The rearrangement joins TRBV5-1 to TRBJ2-7, with 10 bases matching TRBD1. J gave up 5 bases and V 2 bases, and 7 bases lay outside the gene matches. The CDR3 extends over 15 amino acids. In germline, CDR1 is SGHRS, CDR2 YFSETQ. The CDR3, as DNA: TGCGCCAGCAGCTTTGCGGTCGGGACAGGGGACGAGCAGTACTTC. Its protein product is CASSFAVGTGDEQYF.